A selection of T cell receptor beta chains follows, all from one sample in a study of T cells in tuberculosis. TCRdb keeps only in-frame clones here, not all; method: immunoSEQ multiplex PCR. Among 20,000 to 25,000 clones listed, over 95% were seen once. Source material: PBMCs. These receptors were obtained from a donor between 10 and 35 years old with latent tuberculosis or without tuberculosis infection. Both conserved end residues are part of each CDR3. The D gene is left open where the match is weak.

J gene | D gene | CDR3 length | V gene | CDR3 protein
TRBJ1-5 | . | 14 | TRBV7-2 | CASSLLGLGQPQHF
TRBJ1-2 | . | 14 | TRBV5-1 | CASSLGQFNYGYTF
TRBJ2-3 | . | 17 | TRBV18 | CASSPLDPGAFTDTQYF
TRBJ1-3 | TRBD1 | 14 | TRBV5-5 | CASSPGQGRNTIYF
TRBJ1-1 | . | 12 | TRBV29-1 | CSGVKGATEAFF
TRBJ1-1 | . | 13 | TRBV6-5 | CASSYSRGTEAFF
TRBJ2-1 | . | 16 | TRBV11-1 | CASSLLGETGYNEQFF
TRBJ1-5 | . | 15 | TRBV12-5 | CASGLAGHLGQPQHF
TRBJ1-5 | TRBD1 | 19 | TRBV4-1 | CASSPSTPFGTGEDQPQHF
TRBJ2-5 | . | 12 | TRBV29-1 | CSDGQRQETQYF
TRBJ1-2 | . | 16 | TRBV11-2 | CASSLSNGGYNYGYTF
TRBJ1-5 | TRBD1 | 15 | TRBV2 | CASSEIGGADQPQHF
TRBJ2-1 | . | 15 | TRBV5-1 | CASSLEQGLGNEQFF
TRBJ2-1 | . | 14 | TRBV5-1 | CASSLGGLYNEQFF
TRBJ2-1 | TRBD2 | 17 | TRBV12-5 | CASANPPPGGDGNEQFF
TRBJ2-5 | . | 13 | TRBV29-1 | CSVENRGAGTQYF
TRBJ1-2 | TRBD1 | 16 | TRBV9 | CASSVGPASQGQGYTF
TRBJ1-4 | . | 13 | TRBV6-6 | CATGTGRQEKLFF
TRBJ1-2 | . | 13 | TRBV6-1 | CASSLSGSYGYTF
TRBJ1-2 | . | 11 | TRBV6-5 | CASSTRFEATF
TRBJ2-5 | . | 14 | TRBV9 | CASSVDPARETQYF
TRBJ2-7 | . | 16 | TRBV10-3 | CAISESPGRSSYEQYF
TRBJ1-6 | . | 16 | TRBV6-1 | CASSEARGLFGSPLHF
TRBJ1-2 | . | 17 | TRBV4-1 | CASSQVGRERSSYGYTF